The TCR beta chain described here comes from a study of blood T cell repertoires in COVID-19. Study-level background: The origin of the acute and convalescent COVID-19 samples was the United States, Italy and Spain. Sources were T cells, B-cell-depleted T cells, or PBMCs; the material itself was cDNA or gDNA.

Authors' data handling: Estimation of nucleated cell counts relied on the amplification of reference gene primers. Clones were read by immunoSEQ multiplex PCR, and TCRdb kept only the in-frame ones, dropping some. For V, J and clone size, that table is used; D and trimming come from the DNA. The table lists tens of thousands of clones, about 90% of them singletons. The CDR3 runs 16 residues. V was clipped by 2 bases and J by 5 bases, with 16 bases between them. Germline values: CDR1 LNHDA, CDR2 SQIVND (reference sequence). The receptor was derived from a man in his sixties with active COVID-19. Sequenced sample: peripheral blood. This chain joins TRBV19 and TRBJ1-3, with D unresolved. Here the CDR3 reads CASSIMDFVDRNTIYF. As DNA, the CDR3 is TGTGCCAGTAGTATAATGGACTTCGTGGATCGAAACACCATATATTTT.